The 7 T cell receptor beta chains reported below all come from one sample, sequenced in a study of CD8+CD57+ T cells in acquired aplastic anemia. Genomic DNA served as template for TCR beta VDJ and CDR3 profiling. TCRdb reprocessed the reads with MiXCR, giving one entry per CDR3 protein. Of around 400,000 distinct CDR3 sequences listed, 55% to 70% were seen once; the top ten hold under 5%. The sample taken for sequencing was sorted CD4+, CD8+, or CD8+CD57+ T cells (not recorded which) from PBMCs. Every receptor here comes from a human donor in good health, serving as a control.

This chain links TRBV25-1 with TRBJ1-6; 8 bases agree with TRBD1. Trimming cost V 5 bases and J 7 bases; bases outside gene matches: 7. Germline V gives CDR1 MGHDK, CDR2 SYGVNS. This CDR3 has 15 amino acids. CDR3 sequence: CASSTRTGYNSPLHF. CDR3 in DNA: TGTGCCAGCAGTACGCGGACAGGGTACAATTCACCCCTCCACTTT.

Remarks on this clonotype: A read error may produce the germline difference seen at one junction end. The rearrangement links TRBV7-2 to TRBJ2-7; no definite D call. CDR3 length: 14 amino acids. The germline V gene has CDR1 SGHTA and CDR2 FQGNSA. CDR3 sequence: CASSLAWSSGNTIF. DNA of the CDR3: TGTGCCAGCAGCTTAGCCTGGAGCTCTGGAAACACCATATTC.

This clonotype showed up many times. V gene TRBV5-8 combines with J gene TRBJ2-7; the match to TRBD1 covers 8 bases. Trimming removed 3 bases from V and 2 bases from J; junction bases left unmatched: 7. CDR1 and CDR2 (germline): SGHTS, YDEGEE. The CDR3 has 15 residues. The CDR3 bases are TGTGCCAGCAGCTCCCGACAGGGGCCTGCCTACGAGCAGTACTTC. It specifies CASSSRQGPAYEQYF.

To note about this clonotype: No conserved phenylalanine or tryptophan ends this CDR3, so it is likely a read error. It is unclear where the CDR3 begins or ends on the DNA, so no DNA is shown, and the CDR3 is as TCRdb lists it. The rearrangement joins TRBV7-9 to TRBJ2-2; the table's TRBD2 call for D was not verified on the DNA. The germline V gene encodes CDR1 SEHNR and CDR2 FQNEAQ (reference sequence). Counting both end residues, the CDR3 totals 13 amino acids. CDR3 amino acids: CASSSAYEQYFGP.

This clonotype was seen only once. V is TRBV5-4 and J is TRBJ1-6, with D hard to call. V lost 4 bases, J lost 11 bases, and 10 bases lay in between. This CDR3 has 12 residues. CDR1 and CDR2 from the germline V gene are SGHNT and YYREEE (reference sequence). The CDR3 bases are TGTGCCAGCAGCCTTACAATGGCACCCCTCCACTTT. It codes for CASSLTMAPLHF.

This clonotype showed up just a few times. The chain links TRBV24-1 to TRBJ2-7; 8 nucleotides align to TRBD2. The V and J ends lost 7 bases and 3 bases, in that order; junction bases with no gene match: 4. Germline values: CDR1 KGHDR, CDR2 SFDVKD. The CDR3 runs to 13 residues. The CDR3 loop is CATSGTSGYEQYF. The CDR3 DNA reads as TGTGCCACCAGCGGCACTAGCGGCTACGAGCAGTACTTC.

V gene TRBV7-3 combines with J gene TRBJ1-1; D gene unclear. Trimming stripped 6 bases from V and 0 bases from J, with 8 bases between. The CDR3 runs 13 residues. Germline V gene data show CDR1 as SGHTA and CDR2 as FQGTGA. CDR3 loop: CASRRSLNTEAFF. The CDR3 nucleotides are TGTGCCAGCAGGCGGAGCCTGAACACTGAAGCTTTCTTT.